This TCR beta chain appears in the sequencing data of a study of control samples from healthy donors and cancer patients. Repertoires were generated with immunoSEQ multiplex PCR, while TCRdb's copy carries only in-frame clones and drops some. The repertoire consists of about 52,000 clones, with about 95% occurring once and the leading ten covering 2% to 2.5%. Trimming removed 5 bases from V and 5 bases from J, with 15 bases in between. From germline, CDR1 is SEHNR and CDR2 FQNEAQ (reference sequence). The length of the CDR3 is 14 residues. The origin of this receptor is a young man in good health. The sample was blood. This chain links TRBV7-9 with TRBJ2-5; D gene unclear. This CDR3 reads CASSNGWAVETQYF. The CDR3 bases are TGTGCCAGCAGCAACGGGTGGGCAGTCGAGACCCAGTACTTC.